Each of the 9 T cell receptor beta chains below was sequenced from the same sample in a study of cytomegalovirus exposure and HLA in healthy donors (dated by TCRdb to the late 2010s). The library was generated by the immunoSEQ multiplex PCR assay. For the multiplex PCR, a mixture combining 60 forward primers for TCR Vbeta segments and 13 reverse primers for TCR Jbeta segments was used. Drawn from immuneACCESS, this table holds only the in-frame rearrangements with V and J called that TCRdb kept. Clones are partly lost; checked studies trace under half to an unresolved V gene and leave the rest unexplained. This sample's table contains 65,000 to 85,000 clones. The leading ten clones occupy over 1.2% of the sample. The sequenced sample consisted of PBMCs. The receptors stem from a woman between 55 and 75 years old in good health and CMV-seronegative.

As to this clone: Within the sample, other DNA sequences also encode this same CDR3. The genes are TRBV19 and TRBJ1-1; TRBD1 aligns across 10 bases. The length of the CDR3 is 14 residues. CDR1 LNHDA and CDR2 SQIVND come from the germline V gene (reference sequence). J was trimmed by 2 bases and V by 5 bases; bases with no gene match: 2. The CDR3 here is CASSRQGANTEAFF. DNA of the CDR3: TGTGCCAGTAGTCGACAGGGGGCAAACACTGAAGCTTTCTTT.

The rearrangement uses TRBV10-3 and TRBJ2-7; 12 nucleotides match TRBD1. This CDR3 has 15 residues. The junction had 9 bases not matched to a gene; V was cut back by 7 bases and J by 5 bases. Germline lookup yields CDR1 ENHRY and CDR2 SYGVKD. CDR3 in DNA: TGTGCCATCAAAGTAGAGGGACAGGGGGCCCACGAGCAGTACTTC. Protein: CAIKVEGQGAHEQYF.

The rearrangement uses TRBV9 and TRBJ2-6; 7 positions agree with TRBD2. Looked up from germline, CDR1 is SGDLS and CDR2 is YYNGEE. The CDR3 sequence is 17 residues long. V gave up 0 bases and J gave up 2 bases; unmatched junction bases: 5. The CDR3, as DNA: TGTGCCAGCAGCGTAGCTGGGCTAGCGGCTGGGGCCAACGTCCTGACTTTC. Residues: CASSVAGLAAGANVLTF.

The rearrangement links TRBV5-1 to TRBJ2-7; D is unclear. The V end was cut by 2 bases, the J end by 2 bases, with 8 bases between. Germline V gives CDR1 SGHRS, CDR2 YFSETQ. The CDR3 runs to 13 residues. The CDR3 nucleotides are TGCGCCAGCAGCTTTGGCTCCGCCTACGAGCAGTACTTC. Its translation: CASSFGSAYEQYF. The full variable domain, its missing parts supplied by reference TRBV5-1 and TRBJ2-7, is KAGVTQTPRYLIKTRGQQVTLSCSPISGHRSVSWYQQTPGQGLQFLFEYFSETQRNKGNFPGRFSGRQFSNSRSEMNVSTLELGDSALYLCASSFGSAYEQYFGPGTRLTVT.

The V gene is TRBV28, the J gene TRBJ1-2; tentative D call: TRBD1 (5 bases). The CDR3 is made up of 15 amino acids. The germline V gene encodes CDR1 MDHEN and CDR2 SYDVKM. Trimming stripped 4 bases from V and 5 bases from J, with 17 bases between. DNA for the CDR3: TGTGCCAGCAGTTCCGCAGGGCCGCGGGAGTATGGCTACACCTTC. Translated, it gives CASSSAGPREYGYTF.

This rearrangement joins TRBV4-1 to TRBJ2-1; 7 bases match TRBD2. V lost 0 bases, J lost 3 bases, and 17 bases stayed unmatched. The CDR3 is 20 residues long. Germline V lookup: CDR1 MGHRA, CDR2 YSYEKL. DNA for the CDR3: TGCGCCAGCAGCCAAGAAGTACAACTAGCGACCCGCTACAACTACAATGAGCAGTTCTTC. Amino acid sequence: CASSQEVQLATRYNYNEQFF.

The rearrangement joins TRBV18 to TRBJ2-7; D call uncertain. Germline V gene data show CDR1 as KGHSH and CDR2 as LQKENI. The CDR3 loop spans 11 amino acids. Trimming shortened V by 6 bases and J by 3 bases, and 6 bases separated the two germline ends. This chain's CDR3 is CASSQNYEQYF. The CDR3 DNA follows: TGTGCCAGCTCGCAGAACTACGAGCAGTACTTC.

This chain uses TRBV28 with TRBJ2-1; 7 nucleotides line up with TRBD1. The CDR3 consists of 16 residues. CDR1 is MDHEN, CDR2 SYDVKM, per germline. V shed 2 bases, J shed 3 bases, and the junction held 7 bases outside the gene matches. The CDR3 spells CASSLLGQGVYNEQFF. The CDR3, as DNA: TGTGCCAGCAGTTTACTAGGGCAGGGGGTCTACAATGAGCAGTTCTTC.

V and J are TRBV28 and TRBJ1-1; maybe TRBD1 (5 bases). The V gene's germline CDR1 is MDHEN and CDR2 SYDVKM. The CDR3 is 13 amino acids. Trimming stripped 2 bases from V and 10 bases from J, with 14 bases between. CDR3 region: CASSLGGEGRAFF. In nucleotides, the CDR3 is TGTGCCAGCAGTTTAGGTGGGGAGGGGAGAGCTTTCTTT.